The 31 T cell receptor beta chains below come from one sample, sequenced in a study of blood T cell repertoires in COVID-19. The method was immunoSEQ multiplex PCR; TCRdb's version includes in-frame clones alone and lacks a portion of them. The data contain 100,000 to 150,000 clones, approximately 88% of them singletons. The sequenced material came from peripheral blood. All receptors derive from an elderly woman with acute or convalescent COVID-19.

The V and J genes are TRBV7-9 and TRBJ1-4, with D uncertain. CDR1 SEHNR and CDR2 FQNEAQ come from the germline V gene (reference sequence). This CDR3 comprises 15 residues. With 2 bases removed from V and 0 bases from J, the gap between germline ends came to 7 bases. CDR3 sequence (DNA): TGTGCCAGCAGCTTATACAGCACAACTAATGAAAAACTGTTTTTT. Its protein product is CASSLYSTTNEKLFF.

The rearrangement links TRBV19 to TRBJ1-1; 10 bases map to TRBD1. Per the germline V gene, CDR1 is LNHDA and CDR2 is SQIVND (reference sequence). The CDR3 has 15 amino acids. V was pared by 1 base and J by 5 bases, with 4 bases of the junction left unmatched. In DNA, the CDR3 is TGTGCCAGTAGTATAGGACAGGGGGCGCAAACTGAAGCTTTCTTT. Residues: CASSIGQGAQTEAFF.

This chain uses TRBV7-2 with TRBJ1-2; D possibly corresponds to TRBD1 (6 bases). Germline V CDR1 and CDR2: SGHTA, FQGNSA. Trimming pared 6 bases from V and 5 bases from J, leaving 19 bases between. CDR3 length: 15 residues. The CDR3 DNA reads TGTGCCAGCAGTACCCGTATGGACAGAGATTATGGCTACACCTTC. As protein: CASSTRMDRDYGYTF.

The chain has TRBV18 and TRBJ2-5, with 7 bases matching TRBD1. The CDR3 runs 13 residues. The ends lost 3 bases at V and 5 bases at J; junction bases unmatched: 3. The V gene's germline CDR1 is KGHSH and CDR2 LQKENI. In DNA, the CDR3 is TGTGCCAGCTCACCCCAGACAGGGGAGACCCAGTACTTC. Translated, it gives CASSPQTGETQYF. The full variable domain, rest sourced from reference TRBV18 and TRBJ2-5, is NAGVMQNPRHLVRRRGQEARLRCSPMKGHSHVYWYRQLPEEGLKFMVYLQKENIIDESGMPKERFSAEFPKEGPSILRIQQVVRGDSAAYFCASSPQTGETQYFGPGTRLLVL.

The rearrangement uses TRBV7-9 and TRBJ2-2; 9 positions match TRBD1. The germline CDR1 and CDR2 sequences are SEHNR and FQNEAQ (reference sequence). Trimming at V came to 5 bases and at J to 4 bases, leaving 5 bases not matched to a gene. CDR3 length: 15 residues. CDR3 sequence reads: CASSPDRGGTGELFF. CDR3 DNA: TGTGCCAGCAGCCCCGACAGGGGGGGCACCGGGGAGCTGTTTTTT.

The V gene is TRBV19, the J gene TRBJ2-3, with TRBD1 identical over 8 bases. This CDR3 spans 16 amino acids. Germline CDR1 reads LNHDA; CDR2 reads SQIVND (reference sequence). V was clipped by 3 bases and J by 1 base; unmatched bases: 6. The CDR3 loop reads CASSIPGRGRTDTQYF. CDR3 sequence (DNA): TGTGCCAGTAGTATCCCCGGCAGGGGGCGCACAGATACGCAGTATTTT.

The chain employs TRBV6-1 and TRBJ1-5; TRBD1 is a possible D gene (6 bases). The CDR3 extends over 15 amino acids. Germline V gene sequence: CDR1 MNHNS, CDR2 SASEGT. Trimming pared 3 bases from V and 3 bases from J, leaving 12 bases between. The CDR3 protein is CASSEVRGYNQPQHF. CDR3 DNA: TGTGCCAGCAGTGAGGTCAGGGGTTACAATCAGCCCCAGCATTTT.

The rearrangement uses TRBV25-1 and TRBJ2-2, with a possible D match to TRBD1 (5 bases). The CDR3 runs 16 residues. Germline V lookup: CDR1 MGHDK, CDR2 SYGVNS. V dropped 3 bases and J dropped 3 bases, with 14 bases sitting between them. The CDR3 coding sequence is TGTGCCAGCAGTGACCCTATGAAGGGGTACACCGGGGAGCTGTTTTTT. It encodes CASSDPMKGYTGELFF.

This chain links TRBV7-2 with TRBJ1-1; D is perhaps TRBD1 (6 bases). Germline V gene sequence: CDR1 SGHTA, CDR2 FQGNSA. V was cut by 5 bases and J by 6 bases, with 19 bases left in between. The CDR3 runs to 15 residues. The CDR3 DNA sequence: TGTGCCAGCAGCGAGCCGTATATACAGGGATCTGAAGCTTTCTTT. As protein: CASSEPYIQGSEAFF.

The CDR3 protein is CASSPRQGGNYGYTF. The CDR3 nucleotides are TGTGCCAGCAGCCCTCGACAGGGTGGTAACTATGGCTACACCTTC. V gene TRBV3-1 (or the pseudogene TRBV3-2) combines with J gene TRBJ1-2; 7 nucleotides line up with TRBD1. The V gene end was trimmed by 4 bases and the J gene end by 1 base; junction bases not matched to a gene: 6. In germline, CDR1 is LGHDT, CDR2 YNNKEL (reference sequence). There are 15 residues in the CDR3.

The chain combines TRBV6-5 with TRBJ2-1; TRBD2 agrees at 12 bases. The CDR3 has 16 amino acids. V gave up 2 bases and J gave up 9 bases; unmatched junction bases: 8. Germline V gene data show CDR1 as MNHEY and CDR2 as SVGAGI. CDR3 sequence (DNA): TGTGCCAGCAGTTACCTTCGACTAGCGGGAGAGGGTGAGCAGTTCTTC. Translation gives CASSYLRLAGEGEQFF.

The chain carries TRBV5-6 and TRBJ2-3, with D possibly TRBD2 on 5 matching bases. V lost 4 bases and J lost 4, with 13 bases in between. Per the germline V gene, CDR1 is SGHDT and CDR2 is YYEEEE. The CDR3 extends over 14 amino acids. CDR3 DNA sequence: TGTGCCAGCAGCCGGGATCGGGTCGCAGATACGCAGTATTTT. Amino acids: CASSRDRVADTQYF. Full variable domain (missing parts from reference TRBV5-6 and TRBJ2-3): DAGVTQSPTHLIKTRGQQVTLRCSPKSGHDTVSWYQQALGQGPQFIFQYYEEEERQRGNFPDRFSGHQFPNYSSELNVNALLLGDSALYLCASSRDRVADTQYFGPGTRLTVL.

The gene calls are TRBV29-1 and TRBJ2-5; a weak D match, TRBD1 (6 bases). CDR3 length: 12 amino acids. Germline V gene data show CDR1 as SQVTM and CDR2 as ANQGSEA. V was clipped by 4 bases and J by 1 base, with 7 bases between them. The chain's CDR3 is CSVVRGQETQYF. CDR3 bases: TGCAGCGTTGTCAGGGGCCAAGAGACCCAGTACTTC.

The chain's CDR3 is CASSEAQGGAYEQYF. The CDR3 coding sequence is TGTGCCAGCAGTGAAGCGCAGGGGGGCGCCTACGAGCAGTACTTC. The chain uses TRBV6-1 and TRBJ2-7, with D possibly being TRBD1 (7 bases). Germline V gives CDR1 MNHNS, CDR2 SASEGT. This CDR3 has 15 amino acids. V was pared by 0 bases and J by 2 bases, with 11 bases between.

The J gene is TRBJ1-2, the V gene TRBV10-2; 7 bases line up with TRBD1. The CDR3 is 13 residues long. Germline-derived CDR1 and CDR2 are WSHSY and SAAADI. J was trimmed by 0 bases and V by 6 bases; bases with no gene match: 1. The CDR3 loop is CASRGQTNYGYTF. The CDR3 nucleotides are TGCGCCAGCAGGGGACAGACTAACTATGGCTACACCTTC.

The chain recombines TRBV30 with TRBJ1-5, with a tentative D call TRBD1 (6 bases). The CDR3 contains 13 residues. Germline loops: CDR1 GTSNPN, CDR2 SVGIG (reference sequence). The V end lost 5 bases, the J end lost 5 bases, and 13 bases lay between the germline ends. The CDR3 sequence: CAWARQDDQPQHF. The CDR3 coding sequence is TGTGCCTGGGCTAGACAGGATGATCAGCCCCAGCATTTT.

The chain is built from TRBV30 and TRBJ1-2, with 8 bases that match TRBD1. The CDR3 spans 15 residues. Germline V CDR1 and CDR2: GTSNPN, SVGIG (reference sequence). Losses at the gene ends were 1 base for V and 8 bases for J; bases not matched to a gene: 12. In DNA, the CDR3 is TGTGCCTGGAGTGGGACCGGACAGGGAAGGGGAGGCTACACCTTC. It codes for CAWSGTGQGRGGYTF.

The CDR3 protein is CASSPTGYGTDTQYF. CDR3 sequence (DNA): TGTGCCAGCAGCCCCACAGGTTACGGCACAGATACGCAGTATTTT. V is TRBV6-2 or TRBV6-3 and J is TRBJ2-3; the D gene is possibly TRBD1 (5 bases). CDR1 is MNHEY, CDR2 SVGEGT, per germline. Trimming cost V 6 bases and J 1 base, with 14 bases left between them. The CDR3 spans 15 residues.

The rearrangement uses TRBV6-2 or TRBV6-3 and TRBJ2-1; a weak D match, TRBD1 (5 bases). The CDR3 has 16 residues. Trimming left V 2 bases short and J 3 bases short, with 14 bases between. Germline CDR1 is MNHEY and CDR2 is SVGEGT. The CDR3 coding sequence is TGTGCCAGCAGTTACGGGCAGACAGCAAACTACAATGAGCAGTTCTTC. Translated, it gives CASSYGQTANYNEQFF.

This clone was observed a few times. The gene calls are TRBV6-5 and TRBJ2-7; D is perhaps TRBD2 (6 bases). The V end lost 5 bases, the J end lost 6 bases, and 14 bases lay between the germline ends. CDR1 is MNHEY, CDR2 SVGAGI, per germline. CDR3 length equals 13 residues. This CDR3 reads CASSNGGLIEQYF. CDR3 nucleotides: TGTGCCAGCAGTAACGGGGGTTTGATCGAGCAGTACTTC.

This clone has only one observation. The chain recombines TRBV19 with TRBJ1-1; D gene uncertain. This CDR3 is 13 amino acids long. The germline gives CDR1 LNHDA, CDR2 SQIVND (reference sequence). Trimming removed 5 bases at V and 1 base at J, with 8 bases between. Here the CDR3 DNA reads TGTGCCAGTAGTCGGGAGGGGAACACTGAAGCTTTCTTT. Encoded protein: CASSREGNTEAFF. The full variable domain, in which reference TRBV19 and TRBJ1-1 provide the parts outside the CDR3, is DGGITQSPKYLFRKEGQNVTLSCEQNLNHDAMYWYRQDPGQGLRLIYYSQIVNDFQKGDIAEGYSVSREKKESFPLTVTSAQKNPTAFYLCASSREGNTEAFFGQGTRLTVV.

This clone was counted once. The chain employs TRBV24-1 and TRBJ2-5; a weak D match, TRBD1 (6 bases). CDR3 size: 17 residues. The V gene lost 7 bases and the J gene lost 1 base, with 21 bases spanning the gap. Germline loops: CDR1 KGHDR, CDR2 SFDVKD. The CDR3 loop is CATRNRVAAIFQETQYF. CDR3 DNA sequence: TGTGCCACCAGGAACAGGGTTGCCGCTATATTCCAAGAGACCCAGTACTTC.

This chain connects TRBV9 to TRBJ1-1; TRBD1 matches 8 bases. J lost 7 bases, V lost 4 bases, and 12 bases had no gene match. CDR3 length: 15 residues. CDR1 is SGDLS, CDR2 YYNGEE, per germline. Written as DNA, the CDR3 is TGTGCCAGCAGCCGACGCTCAGGGGGCATTGATGAAGCTTTCTTT. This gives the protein CASSRRSGGIDEAFF. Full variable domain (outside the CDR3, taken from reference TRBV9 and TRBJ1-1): DSGVTQTPKHLITATGQRVTLRCSPRSGDLSVYWYQQSLDQGLQFLIQYYNGEERAKGNILERFSAQQFPDLHSELNLSSLELGDSALYFCASSRRSGGIDEAFFGQGTRLTVV.

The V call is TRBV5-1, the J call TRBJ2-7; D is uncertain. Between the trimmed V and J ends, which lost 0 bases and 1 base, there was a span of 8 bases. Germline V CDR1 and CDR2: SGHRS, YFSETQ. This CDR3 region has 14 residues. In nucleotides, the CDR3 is TGCGCCAGCAGCTTGGATGTGTTATCCTACGAGCAGTACTTC. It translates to CASSLDVLSYEQYF. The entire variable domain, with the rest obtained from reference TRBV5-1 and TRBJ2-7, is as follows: KAGVTQTPRYLIKTRGQQVTLSCSPISGHRSVSWYQQTPGQGLQFLFEYFSETQRNKGNFPGRFSGRQFSNSRSEMNVSTLELGDSALYLCASSLDVLSYEQYFGPGTRLTVT.

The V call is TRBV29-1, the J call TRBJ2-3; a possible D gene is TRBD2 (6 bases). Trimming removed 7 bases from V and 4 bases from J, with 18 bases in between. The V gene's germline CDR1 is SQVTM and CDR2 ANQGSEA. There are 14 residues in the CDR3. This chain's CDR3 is CSAVHGRGPDTQYF. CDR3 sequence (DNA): TGCAGCGCTGTACACGGGAGAGGTCCAGATACGCAGTATTTT.

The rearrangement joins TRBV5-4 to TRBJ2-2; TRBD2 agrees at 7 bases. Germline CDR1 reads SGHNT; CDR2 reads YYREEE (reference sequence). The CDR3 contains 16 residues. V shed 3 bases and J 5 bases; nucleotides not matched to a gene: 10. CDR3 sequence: CASSWGGRMGTGELFF. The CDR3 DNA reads TGTGCCAGCAGCTGGGGGGGACGGATGGGAACCGGGGAGCTGTTTTTT.

CDR3 sequence: CAWSAFAQGGYGYTF. The DNA for the CDR3 is TGTGCCTGGAGCGCCTTCGCACAGGGTGGCTATGGCTACACCTTC. The chain recombines TRBV30 with TRBJ1-2; the D gene is possibly TRBD1 (6 bases). CDR1 GTSNPN and CDR2 SVGIG come from the germline V gene (reference sequence). This CDR3 has 15 residues. The V end lost 3 bases, the J end lost 4 bases, and 18 bases lay between the germline ends.

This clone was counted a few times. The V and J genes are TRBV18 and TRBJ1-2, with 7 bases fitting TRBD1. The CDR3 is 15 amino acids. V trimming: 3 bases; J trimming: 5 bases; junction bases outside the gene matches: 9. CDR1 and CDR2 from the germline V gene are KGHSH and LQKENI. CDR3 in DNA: TGTGCCAGCTCACCTCGGGACAGTACCCCTTATGGCTACACCTTC. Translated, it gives CASSPRDSTPYGYTF.

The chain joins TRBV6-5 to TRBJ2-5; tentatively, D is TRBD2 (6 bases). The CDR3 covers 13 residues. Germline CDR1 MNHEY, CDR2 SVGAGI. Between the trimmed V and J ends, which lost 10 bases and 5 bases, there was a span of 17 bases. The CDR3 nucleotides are TGTGCCATTAAAGGAGGGGCGGGGGAGACCCAGTACTTC. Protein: CAIKGGAGETQYF.

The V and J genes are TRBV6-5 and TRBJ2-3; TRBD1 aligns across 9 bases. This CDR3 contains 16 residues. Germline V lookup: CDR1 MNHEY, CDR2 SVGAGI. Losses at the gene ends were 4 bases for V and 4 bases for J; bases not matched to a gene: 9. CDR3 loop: CASSSPGQGLADTQYF. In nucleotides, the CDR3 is TGTGCCAGCAGTTCGCCGGGACAGGGATTAGCAGATACGCAGTATTTT.

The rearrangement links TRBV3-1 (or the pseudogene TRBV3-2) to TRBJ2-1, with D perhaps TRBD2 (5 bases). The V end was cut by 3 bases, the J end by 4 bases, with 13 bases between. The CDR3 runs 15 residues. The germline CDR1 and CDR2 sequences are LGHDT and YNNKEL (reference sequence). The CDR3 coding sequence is TGTGCCAGCAGCCACCCGAGAGGGTGGTACAATGAGCAGTTCTTC. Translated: CASSHPRGWYNEQFF.